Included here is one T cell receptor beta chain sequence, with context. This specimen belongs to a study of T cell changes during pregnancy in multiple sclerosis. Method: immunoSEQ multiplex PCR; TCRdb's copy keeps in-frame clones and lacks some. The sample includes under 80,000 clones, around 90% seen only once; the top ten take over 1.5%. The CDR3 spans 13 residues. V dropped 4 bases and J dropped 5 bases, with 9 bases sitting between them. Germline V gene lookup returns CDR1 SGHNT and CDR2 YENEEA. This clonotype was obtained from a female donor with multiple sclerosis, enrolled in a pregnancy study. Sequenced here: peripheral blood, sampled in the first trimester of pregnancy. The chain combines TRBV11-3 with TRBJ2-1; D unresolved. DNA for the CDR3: TGTGCCAGCAGCTCACCCAGGAACAATGAGCAGTTCTTC. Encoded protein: CASSSPRNNEQFF.